This T cell receptor beta chain was sequenced in a study of blood T cell repertoires in COVID-19. Study as a whole: Sites in the United States, Italy and Spain provided acute and convalescent COVID-19 samples. In each case, the material was cDNA or gDNA derived from T cells, B-cell-depleted T cells, or PBMCs.

The CDR3 consists of 12 residues. With 9 bases removed from V and 0 bases from J, the gap between germline ends came to 6 bases. Germline V gene lookup returns CDR1 MNHNY and CDR2 SVGAGI (reference sequence). In the authors' methods: Estimates of nucleated cell counts were drawn from the amplification of reference gene primers. Repertoires were generated with immunoSEQ multiplex PCR, while TCRdb's copy carries only in-frame clones and drops some. That table furnishes V, J and clone size, whereas the DNA furnished D and trimming. The sample lists about 200,000 clones; around 84% were seen once. This sequence originates from a human donor in a cohort sampled during active COVID-19. The chain employs TRBV6-6 and TRBJ1-5; D is unclear. The sequencing sample was made of peripheral blood. The CDR3 DNA sequence: TGTGCCAGTCAGGATAGCAATCAGCCCCAGCATTTT. Its protein is CASQDSNQPQHF.